The rows below give T cell receptor beta chains drawn from one sample of a study of blood T cell repertoires in COVID-19. Sequencing used immunoSEQ multiplex PCR; TCRdb keeps in-frame clones, though not all of them. The sample holds more than 150,000 clones; more than 80% are singletons and the top ten take roughly 12%. The sequencing sample was made of peripheral blood. These receptors were obtained from an elderly woman with COVID-19, enrolled during active disease. Each CDR3 is given with its conserved first and last residue. A D gene is named only where the DNA matches it firmly. Clone size is stated in some rows and not others, as once, few, many or a class when expanded.

d_call	v_call	clone_size	j_call	cdr3_aa	cdr3_nt
-	TRBV11-3	-	TRBJ2-3	CASSLGAGGHGTDTQYF	TGTGCCAGCAGCTTAGGGGCCGGGGGGCATGGCACAGATACGCAGTATTTT
TRBD2	TRBV6-2/TRBV6-3	-	TRBJ2-1	CASSYAGLAGGFEQFF	TGTGCCAGCAGTTACGCGGGACTAGCGGGGGGGTTTGAGCAGTTCTTC
TRBD1	TRBV3-1/TRBV3-2	-	TRBJ1-1	CASSQQPDRGAFF	TGTGCCAGCAGCCAACAACCGGACAGGGGCGCTTTCTTT
-	TRBV9	-	TRBJ1-3	CASSVALGGDGNTIYF	TGTGCCAGCAGCGTAGCCCTGGGAGGGGATGGAAACACCATATATTTT
-	TRBV10-2	-	TRBJ2-1	CASSESRGSVRNEQFF	TGCGCCAGCAGTGAGTCGAGGGGGAGCGTTCGCAATGAGCAGTTCTTC
-	TRBV30	-	TRBJ2-5	CAWSRSGETQYF	TGTGCCTGGAGTAGGAGTGGGGAGACCCAGTACTTC
-	TRBV5-6	-	TRBJ1-3	CASSLEGGTTHLSGNTIYF	TGTGCCAGCAGCTTGGAAGGAGGGACTACCCATCTCTCTGGAAACACCATATATTTT
-	TRBV28	-	TRBJ2-7	CASSLVASYEQYF	TGTGCCAGCAGTTTAGTGGCCTCCTACGAGCAGTACTTC
-	TRBV19	once	TRBJ2-1	CASSIAVGSNDEQFF	TGTGCCAGTAGTATAGCAGTCGGGAGTAACGATGAGCAGTTCTTC
-	TRBV4-1	-	TRBJ1-2	CASSQDTGGYTF	TGCGCCAGCAGCCAAGACACAGGGGGCTACACCTTC
TRBD1	TRBV4-3	-	TRBJ2-1	CASRGGKIDEQFF	TGCGCCAGCCGAGGGGGCAAAATCGATGAGCAGTTCTTC
-	TRBV7-2	-	TRBJ2-7	CASSKRGSGEQYF	TGTGCCAGCAGCAAACGGGGGTCTGGCGAGCAGTACTTC
-	TRBV2	-	TRBJ2-7	CASSETVGSKQYF	TGTGCCAGCAGTGAAACGGTTGGGAGTAAGCAGTACTTC
-	TRBV29-1	-	TRBJ2-1	CSVVPGNEQFF	TGCAGCGTTGTTCCAGGGAATGAGCAGTTCTTC
TRBD2	TRBV3-1/TRBV3-2	-	TRBJ2-1	CASSPGTRGEMSSYNEQFF	TGTGCCAGCAGCCCCGGGACTAGGGGAGAAATGAGCTCCTACAATGAGCAGTTCTTC
-	TRBV6-2/TRBV6-3	-	TRBJ1-1	CASSYTDTEAFF	TGTGCCAGCAGTTATACAGACACTGAAGCTTTCTTT
-	TRBV28	few	TRBJ1-4	CASSPPGVSGNNEKLFF	TGTGCCAGCAGCCCGCCAGGTGTTTCAGGGAATAATGAAAAACTGTTTTTT
-	TRBV28	-	TRBJ1-1	CASRDQASEAFF	TGTGCCAGCAGAGACCAGGCGTCTGAAGCTTTCTTT
-	TRBV7-6	-	TRBJ2-5	CASSFLAGQETQYF	TGTGCCAGCAGCTTCCTAGCCGGTCAAGAGACCCAGTACTTC
-	TRBV7-9	-	TRBJ2-7	CASTPSGGDDEQYF	TGTGCCAGCACCCCCTCAGGAGGGGACGACGAGCAGTACTTC
-	TRBV29-1	-	TRBJ1-1	CSARQVNEAFF	TGCAGCGCCCGACAGGTGAACGAAGCTTTCTTT
-	TRBV5-4	-	TRBJ1-2	CASSLELSTDYGYTF	TGTGCCAGCAGCTTGGAATTGAGCACAGACTATGGCTACACCTTC
-	TRBV28	-	TRBJ2-6	CASSSYFGSGANVLTF	TGTGCCAGCAGTTCCTACTTTGGCTCTGGGGCCAACGTCCTGACTTTC
TRBD2	TRBV9	once	TRBJ2-2	CASSTRLASSTGELFF	TGTGCCAGCAGCACCCGACTAGCAAGCAGCACCGGGGAGCTGTTTTTT
TRBD1	TRBV6-1	-	TRBJ1-6	CASSEEGQGRFSGLFPLHF	TGTGCCAGCAGTGAAGAGGGACAGGGGAGGTTTTCGGGACTATTTCCCCTCCACTTT
TRBD1	TRBV27	-	TRBJ2-3	CASSLYQGVSTDTQYF	TGTGCCAGCAGTTTATATCAGGGGGTCAGCACAGATACGCAGTATTTT
-	TRBV7-6	-	TRBJ1-3	CASSLAEGFVGNTIYF	TGTGCCAGCAGCTTAGCGGAGGGTTTTGTCGGAAACACCATATATTTT
TRBD1	TRBV28	-	TRBJ1-4	CASSFQGAATNEKLFF	TGTGCCAGCAGTTTTCAGGGGGCGGCAACTAATGAAAAACTGTTTTTT
TRBD2	TRBV6-2/TRBV6-3	-	TRBJ2-7	CASSPRQLTSGGAGYEQYF	TGTGCCAGCAGCCCCCGCCAGCTCACTAGCGGGGGGGCCGGATACGAGCAGTACTTC
TRBD2	TRBV11-2	-	TRBJ2-3	CASSFSPLAGATDTQYF	TGTGCCAGCAGCTTCAGTCCGTTAGCGGGGGCAACAGATACGCAGTATTTT
TRBD1	TRBV5-1	once	TRBJ2-7	CASSWGTGLTYEQYF	TGCGCCAGCAGCTGGGGGACAGGTCTAACCTACGAGCAGTACTTC
-	TRBV28	few	TRBJ2-5	CASSLLAALETQYF	TGTGCCAGCAGTTTATTAGCGGCCCTAGAGACCCAGTACTTC
-	TRBV14	-	TRBJ1-4	CASSHPRYEKLFF	TGTGCCAGCAGCCACCCCAGATATGAAAAACTGTTTTTT
TRBD2	TRBV27	-	TRBJ2-5	CASSSSSGGVSQYF	TGTGCCAGCAGTTCATCTAGCGGGGGGGTGTCCCAGTACTTC
TRBD2	TRBV24-1	-	TRBJ2-1	CATSDPGTSGGASSYNEQFF	TGTGCCACCAGTGATCCTGGGACTAGCGGGGGGGCAAGCTCCTACAATGAGCAGTTCTTC
TRBD1	TRBV7-9	-	TRBJ2-7	CASSLESRPGTGYYEQYF	TGTGCCAGCAGCTTAGAATCCCGACCGGGGACAGGGTACTACGAGCAGTACTTC
-	TRBV20-1	once	TRBJ1-5	CSASHPGQGNQPQHF	TGCAGTGCTAGTCACCCGGGACAAGGGAATCAGCCCCAGCATTTT
-	TRBV19	-	TRBJ2-3	CASTPGTHPSTDTQYF	TGTGCCAGTACCCCAGGGACACATCCTAGCACAGATACGCAGTATTTT
-	TRBV24-1	once	TRBJ2-7	CATSDSRQISYEQYF	TGTGCCACCAGTGATTCTCGACAGATTTCCTACGAGCAGTACTTC
TRBD1	TRBV6-5	-	TRBJ1-3	CASSRQGDSGNTIYF	TGTGCCAGCAGTCGACAGGGCGACTCTGGAAACACCATATATTTT
TRBD1	TRBV10-1	-	TRBJ1-2	CANLTGTCYGYTF	TGCGCCAACTTGACAGGGACTTGCTATGGCTACACCTTC
-	TRBV6-5	-	TRBJ2-5	CASSYGGGAPPETQYF	TGTGCCAGCAGTTACGGTGGGGGGGCCCCGCCAGAGACCCAGTACTTC
TRBD1	TRBV28	-	TRBJ2-5	CASSPRTGGETQYF	TGTGCCAGCAGTCCGAGGACAGGGGGGGAGACCCAGTACTTC
-	TRBV10-3	-	TRBJ1-6	CAITSSYNSPLHF	TGTGCCATCACCAGCTCCTATAATTCACCCCTCCACTTT
TRBD1	TRBV9	-	TRBJ1-3	CASSPFRTGAGNTIYF	TGTGCCAGCAGCCCTTTTAGGACAGGGGCCGGAAACACCATATATTTT
TRBD1	TRBV19	few	TRBJ1-5	CASSAPAEGANQPQHF	TGTGCCAGTAGTGCCCCCGCGGAGGGGGCCAATCAGCCCCAGCATTTT
TRBD1	TRBV7-2	medium-sized	TRBJ1-5	CASSLAGRGLNQPQHF	TGTGCCAGCAGCTTAGCAGGCAGGGGGTTAAATCAGCCCCAGCATTTT
-	TRBV5-1	-	TRBJ2-3	CASSLTEPTDTQYF	TGCGCCAGCAGCTTGACAGAACCCACAGATACGCAGTATTTT
-	TRBV5-1	once	TRBJ2-7	CASSHRGSIAGAADEQYF	TGCGCCAGCAGCCACAGGGGGTCGATAGCGGGAGCTGCGGACGAGCAGTACTTC
-	TRBV14	-	TRBJ2-5	CASSQANAVETQYF	TGTGCCAGCAGCCAAGCCAACGCGGTTGAGACCCAGTACTTC
TRBD2	TRBV7-2	-	TRBJ2-1	CASRYSGSSYNEQFF	TGTGCCAGCAGGTATAGCGGGAGCTCCTACAATGAGCAGTTCTTC
TRBD2	TRBV18	-	TRBJ2-7	CASSPLAGRGEQYF	TGTGCCAGCTCACCCCTAGCGGGAAGGGGCGAGCAGTACTTC
-	TRBV30	few	TRBJ1-5	CAWSGGQANQPQHF	TGTGCCTGGAGTGGTGGGCAGGCTAATCAGCCCCAGCATTTT
-	TRBV3-1/TRBV3-2	-	TRBJ1-3	CASRVTGSGNTIYF	TGTGCCAGCAGGGTGACAGGCTCTGGAAACACCATATATTTT
TRBD1	TRBV9	-	TRBJ2-7	CASSVGRGLYEQYF	TGTGCCAGCAGCGTAGGCAGGGGGCTATACGAGCAGTACTTC
TRBD1	TRBV7-8	-	TRBJ1-3	CASSWGQGSRNTIYF	TGTGCCAGCAGCTGGGGACAGGGAAGCAGAAACACCATATATTTT
-	TRBV9	few	TRBJ2-1	CASSVAAGNEQFF	TGTGCCAGCAGCGTAGCTGCGGGGAATGAGCAGTTCTTC